The subject of this entry is one T cell receptor beta chain. The antigen is unknown. PCR used 60 Vbeta primers and 13 Jbeta primers. Assay used: immunoSEQ multiplex PCR; TCRdb lists only in-frame clones, some missing. The sample has 100,000 to 150,000 clones, and its top ten clones hold about 2.7%. This CDR3 region has 14 residues. V lost 8 bases, J lost 2 bases, and 13 bases lay in between. CDR1 MNHEY and CDR2 SVGAGI come from the germline V gene. These data belong to a study of cytomegalovirus exposure and HLA in healthy donors. Findings of the study overall: V- and J-gene trimming in TCR beta was tied to a missense DCLRE1C variant by an analysis performed later. For most TCR beta V segments, an earlier analysis put the productive rate at about 87% or about 30% of the time. When presence/absence was analysed, sequencing depth was taken to be roughly uniform across donors.

The sequence was collected from a man younger than 45 in good health and CMV-seronegative. The chain uses TRBV6-5 and TRBJ1-5; D perhaps matches TRBD1 (6 bases). Specimen: PBMCs. Written as DNA, the CDR3 is TGTGCCAGCGGGTCAGGGGCCGGCAATCAGCCCCAGCATTTT. Protein sequence: CASGSGAGNQPQHF.